This is a list of T cell receptor beta chains from one sample in a study of blood T cell repertoires in COVID-19. Profiled with immunoSEQ multiplex PCR; TCRdb holds only in-frame clones, not every one. The data contain 55,000 to 90,000 clones, more than 70% of them singletons. Material for sequencing was peripheral blood. The source is a woman older than 75 with active or convalescent COVID-19. The CDR3 runs from the conserved cysteine through the conserved F or W. The D gene is left open where the match is weak. Clone size is shown for a subset of rows, as once, few, many or a class of expanded clone.

>.|TRBD1|TRBJ2-2|TRBV3-1/TRBV3-2
TGTGCCAGCAGCCAAGGCGGACAGGGGGCCCCGAACACCGGGGAGCTGTTTTTT
CASSQGGQGAPNTGELFF
>.|TRBD2|TRBJ2-1|TRBV5-4
TGTGCCAGCAGCTCCGGGGGGAGCTCCTACAATGAGCAGTTCTTC
CASSSGGSSYNEQFF
>.|TRBD1|TRBJ2-3|TRBV4-3
TGCGCCAGCAGCCAAGGGACAGGGTACACAGATACGCAGTATTTT
CASSQGTGYTDTQYF
>once|.|TRBJ1-2|TRBV29-1
TGCAGCGCTGTGGAAGGGGGATACTATGGCTACACCTTC
CSAVEGGYYGYTF
>.|TRBD1|TRBJ2-2|TRBV28
TGTGCCAGCTTCGGTTGGGACAGGGGGCGCGGACAGGATACCGGGGAGCTGTTTTTT
CASFGWDRGRGQDTGELFF
>.|.|TRBJ2-2|TRBV18
TGTGCCAGCTCACTCTTTGGAGGGGGCTCGGACACCGGGGAGCTGTTTTTT
CASSLFGGGSDTGELFF
>.|.|TRBJ2-1|TRBV20-1
TGCAGTGCCATCGGGAATGAGCAGTTCTTC
CSAIGNEQFF
>.|.|TRBJ1-1|TRBV6-9
TGTGCCAGCAGTTATTTGGGCAGGGAAGACACTGAAGCTTTCTTT
CASSYLGREDTEAFF
>.|.|TRBJ1-1|TRBV11-1
TGTGCCAGCAGCTTAGGTACTAACACTGAAGCTTTCTTT
CASSLGTNTEAFF
>.|TRBD1|TRBJ2-3|TRBV24-1
TGTGCCACCAGTGAGTCAGGGGGTGATAGAGATACGCAGTATTTT
CATSESGGDRDTQYF
>.|.|TRBJ2-1|TRBV6-5
TGTGCCAGCAGTTACGCCAGTGGGCGGGTCAATGAGCAGTTCTTC
CASSYASGRVNEQFF
>.|.|TRBJ2-7|TRBV7-2
TGTGCCAGCAGCCCCACAGGGTACTACGAGCAGTACTTC
CASSPTGYYEQYF
>.|TRBD1|TRBJ1-3|TRBV7-2
TGTGCCAGCAGCTTAGGGGGACAGGGCAGAAACACCATATATTTT
CASSLGGQGRNTIYF
>once|.|TRBJ1-2|TRBV30
TGTGCCTACCATCGGGGTACGAACTATGGCTACACCTTC
CAYHRGTNYGYTF
>.|.|TRBJ2-7|TRBV7-2
TGTGCCAGCAGCTTCGTGTCCTACTACGAGCAGTACTTC
CASSFVSYYEQYF
>.|.|TRBJ1-6|TRBV4-1
TGCGCCAGCAGCCGAGATGTTAGCTCCTATAATTCACCCCTCCACTTT
CASSRDVSSYNSPLHF
>.|.|TRBJ1-3|TRBV7-9
TGTGCCAGCAGTCATCCCCCCTCCGACAACTCTGGAAACACCATATATTTT
CASSHPPSDNSGNTIYF
>.|.|TRBJ1-1|TRBV3-1/TRBV3-2
TGTGCCAGCAGCCGGGACATCGGGGAAGCTTTCTTT
CASSRDIGEAFF
>.|.|TRBJ2-5|TRBV6-6
TGTGCCAGCAGTTCGCCGAGCGAGACCCAGTACTTC
CASSSPSETQYF
>once|.|TRBJ2-2|TRBV7-2
TGTGCCAGCAGCACCGGACACACGAACACCGGGGAGCTGTTTTTT
CASSTGHTNTGELFF
>few|.|TRBJ2-1|TRBV3-1/TRBV3-2
TGTGCCAGCAGCCAAGAGCAAGAGGTTATTAGGTCCGAATACAATGAGCAGTTCTTC
CASSQEQEVIRSEYNEQFF
>.|.|TRBJ1-3|TRBV28
TGTGCCAGCAGGCAACAGGGCTTCCTTGGAAACACCATATATTTT
CASRQQGFLGNTIYF
>.|TRBD1|TRBJ2-2|TRBV28
TGTGCCAGCAGTTTAGTGTTTACAGGGGGCATTCAAGGGGAGCTGTTTTTT
CASSLVFTGGIQGELFF
>.|TRBD1|TRBJ1-5|TRBV7-2
TGTGCCAGCAGCTTAGTTAAGGGGGCTAATCAGCCCCAGCATTTT
CASSLVKGANQPQHF
>.|.|TRBJ1-1|TRBV5-4
TGTGCCAGCAGCCTCATTGGGGGAGGTGAAGCTTTCTTT
CASSLIGGGEAFF
>.|.|TRBJ2-1|TRBV7-6
TGTGCCAGCAGCTTAGGAGGGGGGGCCTACAATGAGCAGTTCTTC
CASSLGGGAYNEQFF
>.|TRBD1|TRBJ1-5|TRBV18
TGTGCCAGCTCACGGGGGACAGAGTACAATCAGCCCCAGCATTTT
CASSRGTEYNQPQHF
>.|.|TRBJ2-7|TRBV5-4
TGTGCCAGCAGCTTAGCGGAGAGCTCCTACGAGCAGTACTTC
CASSLAESSYEQYF
>.|.|TRBJ2-2|TRBV18
TGTGCCAGCTCACCCCCCGTGAACACCGGGGAGCTGTTTTTT
CASSPPVNTGELFF
>.|TRBD2|TRBJ2-3|TRBV5-1
TGCGCCAGCAGCCGTGAAGGACGACTAGCCCGCATAGATACGCAGTATTTT
CASSREGRLARIDTQYF
>.|.|TRBJ1-4|TRBV6-6
TGTGCCAGCAGTTTACAGGGTTGGGAAAAACTGTTTTTT
CASSLQGWEKLFF
>.|.|TRBJ2-1|TRBV5-4
TGTGCCAGCAGCTTGGGAGGATCTACCTACAATGAGCAGTTCTTC
CASSLGGSTYNEQFF
>once|.|TRBJ2-2|TRBV5-1
TGCGCCAGCAGCTCAACTCCAGGTACCGGGGAGCTGTTTTTT
CASSSTPGTGELFF
>.|TRBD2|TRBJ2-2|TRBV7-2
TGTGCCAGCAGCGTTAGCGGGGGGGCCACCGGGGAGCTGTTTTTT
CASSVSGGATGELFF
>.|.|TRBJ1-1|TRBV27
TGTGCCAGCAGTTTTGCCGGGAAATACACTGAAGCTTTCTTT
CASSFAGKYTEAFF
>.|.|TRBJ2-5|TRBV19
TGTGCCAGTAGTAACCAGGGTAGGGTGACCCAGTACTTC
CASSNQGRVTQYF
>.|.|TRBJ1-5|TRBV20-1
TGCAGTGCTAGTAGGGAGACCAATCAGCCCCAGCATTTT
CSASRETNQPQHF
>.|TRBD1|TRBJ2-2|TRBV11-3
TGTGCCAGCAGCTTAATTACAGGGGGAAGTGGCGGGGAGCTGTTTTTT
CASSLITGGSGGELFF
>.|.|TRBJ2-7|TRBV11-2
TGTGCCAGCAGCTTAAACAGGGCCTACGAGCAGTACTTC
CASSLNRAYEQYF
>.|TRBD1|TRBJ1-5|TRBV28
TGTGCCAGCAGATCTACAGGGGACCAGCCCCAGCATTTT
CASRSTGDQPQHF
>.|.|TRBJ2-3|TRBV6-6
TGTGCCAGCACCTCCCGGCGGTTGTACAGCACAGATACGCAGTATTTT
CASTSRRLYSTDTQYF
>.|.|TRBJ1-6|TRBV14
TGTGCCAGCAGCCAAGATCAAGACAATTATTCACCCCTCCACTTT
CASSQDQDNYSPLHF
>.|.|TRBJ2-7|TRBV5-1
TGCGCCAGCAGCTTGATGGAATCAGGGTCCGAGCAGTACTTC
CASSLMESGSEQYF
>.|.|TRBJ1-1|TRBV6-5
TGTGCCAGCAGTTACCGAGGGGGTGTAGCTTTCTTT
CASSYRGGVAFF
>.|.|TRBJ2-5|TRBV1
TGCACCACCCAAAACCGGGACTATCTTCAAGAGACCCAGTACTTC
CTTQNRDYLQETQYF
>.|TRBD1|TRBJ1-2|TRBV7-2
TGTGCCAGCACTTCATACAGGGGCCATGGCTACACCTTC
CASTSYRGHGYTF
>.|TRBD2|TRBJ2-3|TRBV30
TGTGCCTGGAGAATAGCGGGGGGTACAGATACGCAGTATTTT
CAWRIAGGTDTQYF
>.|TRBD1|TRBJ1-4|TRBV7-2
TGTGCCAGCAGCCCCCGACAGGGGGCTGGAACTAATGAAAAACTGTTTTTT
CASSPRQGAGTNEKLFF
>once|.|TRBJ2-3|TRBV3-1/TRBV3-2
TGTGCCAGCAGCGTCGGGGGGCTCAGCGCAGATACGCAGTATTTT
CASSVGGLSADTQYF
>.|TRBD2|TRBJ2-3|TRBV10-1
TGCGCCAGCAGTGATTTGAGCGGGGGGTACGGGAGCACAGATACGCAGTATTTT
CASSDLSGGYGSTDTQYF
>.|.|TRBJ2-1|TRBV12-3/TRBV12-4
TGTGCCAGCAGTTTAACAGGCTACAATGAGCAGTTCTTC
CASSLTGYNEQFF
>.|TRBD1|TRBJ1-3|TRBV4-1
TGCGCCAGCAGCCGAGCTCCGGGACAGTCTTTCGGGTCTGGAAACACCATATATTTT
CASSRAPGQSFGSGNTIYF